The 26 T cell receptor beta chains presented below share a single source sample, sequenced in a study of cytomegalovirus exposure and HLA in healthy donors. The assay was immunoSEQ multiplex PCR, and TCRdb's table has in-frame clones only and misses some. The table has 65,000 to 80,000 clones, about 93% seen once. The sequenced material came from PBMCs. These TCRs come from a woman aged 18-30 years in good health and CMV-seronegative.

This clone was counted a few times. This chain uses TRBV6-5 with TRBJ2-5; D gene unclear. V was cut by 8 bases and J by 0 bases, with 7 bases left in between. The CDR3 is made up of 12 amino acids. CDR1 is MNHEY and CDR2 is SVGAGI in the germline V gene. CDR3 protein: CASARNQETQYF. In nucleotides, the CDR3 is TGTGCCAGCGCCAGGAACCAAGAGACCCAGTACTTC.

This chain uses TRBV4-1 with TRBJ1-1; unclear D gene. Germline V lookup: CDR1 MGHRA, CDR2 YSYEKL. The length of the CDR3 is 11 residues. Deletions cut 4 bases from V and 5 bases from J, with 5 bases between. The CDR3 DNA reads as TGCGCCAGCAGCCTCAGTACTGAAGCTTTCTTT. It yields the protein CASSLSTEAFF.

The rearrangement uses TRBV6-5 and TRBJ2-3, with 7 bases that match TRBD2. V lost 0 bases, J lost 1 base, and 4 bases stayed unmatched. The CDR3 totals 16 residues. The germline gives CDR1 MNHEY, CDR2 SVGAGI. The CDR3 bases are TGTGCCAGCAGTTACTCGACGGCGGGAGGCACAGATACGCAGTATTTT. It specifies CASSYSTAGGTDTQYF.

The rearrangement uses TRBV28 and TRBJ2-1, with 7 bases identical to TRBD1. V shed 6 bases, J shed 3 bases, and the junction held 8 bases outside the gene matches. This CDR3 comprises 15 residues. The germline V gene encodes CDR1 MDHEN and CDR2 SYDVKM. This CDR3 reads CASSHPGTDYNEQFF. The CDR3 DNA is TGTGCCAGCAGCCATCCCGGGACAGACTACAATGAGCAGTTCTTC. Using reference TRBV28 and TRBJ2-1 for the parts outside the CDR3, the full variable domain is DVKVTQSSRYLVKRTGEKVFLECVQDMDHENMFWYRQDPGLGLRLIYFSYDVKMKEKGDIPEGYSVSREKKERFSLILESASTNQTSMYLCASSHPGTDYNEQFFGPGTRLTVL.

The V call is TRBV27, the J call TRBJ2-7; no definite D call. This CDR3 region has 16 residues. Germline CDR1 reads MNHEY; CDR2 reads SMNVEV (reference sequence). Trimming cost V 0 bases and J 3 bases, with 15 bases left between them. For the CDR3, the DNA is TGTGCCAGCAGTTTATCGGTAATCCATCAGAACTACGAGCAGTACTTC. As protein: CASSLSVIHQNYEQYF.

The chain uses TRBV6-1 and TRBJ2-1, with D uncertain. Deletions cut 7 bases from V and 0 bases from J, with 10 bases between. Germline assignment: CDR1 MNHNS and CDR2 SASEGT. CDR3 size: 14 residues. CDR3 sequence: CASNFPSSYNEQFF. As DNA, the CDR3 is TGTGCCAGCAACTTCCCAAGCTCCTACAATGAGCAGTTCTTC.

The rearrangement joins TRBV19 to TRBJ1-2; no firm D call. Germline V gene data show CDR1 as LNHDA and CDR2 as SQIVND (reference sequence). Trimming cost V 5 bases and J 0 bases, with 16 bases left between them. CDR3 length equals 16 residues. CDR3 amino acids: CASSHPGRDANYGYTF. For the CDR3, the DNA is TGTGCCAGTAGTCACCCGGGGAGGGATGCTAACTATGGCTACACCTTC. Looking up the rest from reference TRBV19 and TRBJ1-2 gives the full variable domain: DGGITQSPKYLFRKEGQNVTLSCEQNLNHDAMYWYRQDPGQGLRLIYYSQIVNDFQKGDIAEGYSVSREKKESFPLTVTSAQKNPTAFYLCASSHPGRDANYGYTFGSGTRLTVV.

The V gene is TRBV7-8, the J gene TRBJ2-1; no clear D gene. The CDR3 length is 18 residues. V was trimmed by 2 bases and J by 0 bases, leaving 17 bases between them. In germline, CDR1 is SGHVS, CDR2 FQNEAQ. The CDR3 nucleotides read TGTGCCAGCAGCTTAAATTCACACCGCCGAAGCTCCTACAATGAGCAGTTCTTC. This gives the protein CASSLNSHRRSSYNEQFF.

The chain is built from TRBV4-3 and TRBJ2-1; TRBD2 matches 9 bases. V gave up 0 bases and J gave up 8 bases; unmatched junction bases: 8. Germline V gene lookup returns CDR1 LGHNA and CDR2 YSLEER. The CDR3 is made up of 16 amino acids. The CDR3 DNA is TGCGCCAGCAGCCAAGATTGGCTAGCGGGGACATATGAGCAGTTCTTC. Its translation is CASSQDWLAGTYEQFF.

The V and J genes are TRBV30 and TRBJ2-1; 7 bases map to TRBD1. Germline CDR1 and CDR2: GTSNPN and SVGIG (reference sequence). Losses at the gene ends were 4 bases for V and 8 bases for J; bases not matched to a gene: 5. This CDR3 has 12 residues. CDR3: CAWTTGQDEQFF. The CDR3 DNA follows: TGTGCCTGGACGACAGGGCAGGATGAGCAGTTCTTC.

This chain links TRBV27 with TRBJ2-1; TRBD2 matches 16 bases. J lost 4 bases, V lost 8 bases, and 17 bases had no gene match. This CDR3 contains 20 residues. Germline V gene lookup returns CDR1 MNHEY and CDR2 SMNVEV (reference sequence). CDR3 region: CASRPPPGLAGGPWYNEQFF. For the CDR3, the DNA is TGTGCCAGCCGCCCACCACCGGGACTAGCGGGAGGGCCATGGTACAATGAGCAGTTCTTC.

This sequence joins TRBV5-1 and TRBJ2-7; no clear D gene. CDR3 length: 11 amino acids. From germline, CDR1 is SGHRS and CDR2 YFSETQ. V was clipped by 4 bases and J by 5 bases, with 7 bases between them. CDR3: CASSGHDEQYF. CDR3 nucleotide sequence: TGCGCCAGCAGCGGCCACGACGAGCAGTACTTC. Full variable domain (remainder filled in from reference TRBV5-1 and TRBJ2-7): KAGVTQTPRYLIKTRGQQVTLSCSPISGHRSVSWYQQTPGQGLQFLFEYFSETQRNKGNFPGRFSGRQFSNSRSEMNVSTLELGDSALYLCASSGHDEQYFGPGTRLTVT.

The gene calls are TRBV28 and TRBJ2-1, with 7 bases that match TRBD2. The length of the CDR3 is 16 residues. Germline values: CDR1 MDHEN, CDR2 SYDVKM. V lost 5 bases and J lost 6; bases outside the gene matches: 13. In nucleotides, the CDR3 is TGTGCCAGCAGTCCGCATCTGGCGGGAGCTGTCAATGAGCAGTTCTTC. Protein sequence: CASSPHLAGAVNEQFF.

J is TRBJ2-2 and V is TRBV5-1, with D perhaps TRBD1 (6 bases). V lost 0 bases to trimming and J lost 4 bases, with 13 bases between them. Looked up from germline, CDR1 is SGHRS and CDR2 is YFSETQ. The CDR3 runs 16 residues. This CDR3 reads CASSLATGTITGELFF. CDR3 nucleotides: TGCGCCAGCAGCTTGGCCACCGGGACAATCACCGGGGAGCTGTTTTTT.

The chain is built from TRBV10-2 and TRBJ2-3; tentative D call: TRBD2 (6 bases). Trimming took 6 bases from V and 4 from J, leaving 20 bases between them. Germline CDR1 is WSHSY and CDR2 is SAAADI. The CDR3 length is 16 residues. CDR3 protein: CASRGGRARPADTQYF. The DNA for the CDR3 is TGCGCCAGCAGGGGGGGAAGGGCGCGACCGGCAGATACGCAGTATTTT.

The chain employs TRBV6-5 and TRBJ1-6; 10 nucleotides agree with TRBD1. V gave up 2 bases and J gave up 6 bases; unmatched junction bases: 1. CDR3 length: 15 amino acids. Germline CDR1 reads MNHEY; CDR2 reads SVGAGI. The CDR3 spells CASSYGTGANSPLHF. CDR3 bases: TGTGCCAGCAGTTACGGGACAGGGGCTAATTCACCCCTCCACTTT.

The genes are TRBV30 and TRBJ1-3, with unresolved D. CDR3 size: 12 residues. Germline CDR1 and CDR2: GTSNPN and SVGIG (reference sequence). V was shortened by 5 bases and J by 0 bases, with 5 bases between the two germline ends. The CDR3: CAWDNSGNTIYF. The CDR3 DNA sequence: TGTGCCTGGGACAACTCTGGAAACACCATATATTTT.

The chain links TRBV28 to TRBJ1-2; unclear D gene. The CDR3 totals 15 residues. Per the germline V gene, CDR1 is MDHEN and CDR2 is SYDVKM. The V end lost 5 bases, the J end lost 0 bases, and 13 bases lay between the germline ends. CDR3 bases: TGTGCCAGCAGTGAGAGTGGGCGCTCTAACTATGGCTACACCTTC. Translation: CASSESGRSNYGYTF.

The rearrangement joins TRBV11-2 to TRBJ1-2; TRBD1 might be the D (6 bases). The V and J ends lost 0 bases and 1 base respectively, with 15 bases between them. The germline V gene encodes CDR1 SGHAT and CDR2 FQNNGV. The CDR3 loop spans 17 amino acids. CDR3 loop: CASSLEGAGRFNYGYTF. The CDR3 DNA reads TGTGCCAGCAGCTTAGAGGGGGCAGGGCGATTTAACTATGGCTACACCTTC.

This clone was found once. The rearrangement joins TRBV5-4 to TRBJ1-4, with D tentatively TRBD1 (6 bases). Trimming left V 4 bases short and J 0 bases short, with 13 bases between. In germline, CDR1 is SGHNT, CDR2 YYREEE (reference sequence). The length of the CDR3 is 16 residues. In DNA, the CDR3 is TGTGCCAGCAGCCTAAGACAGGCAGCAACTAATGAAAAACTGTTTTTT. Translated, it gives CASSLRQAATNEKLFF.

V usage is TRBV27 and J usage is TRBJ2-5; 12 bases align to TRBD2. Germline trimming cut 6 bases from V and 13 bases from J; bases unmatched to any gene: 9. From germline, CDR1 is MNHEY and CDR2 SMNVEV (reference sequence). CDR3 length: 13 residues. The CDR3 region is CASRTGTSGLGYF. In nucleotides, the CDR3 is TGTGCCAGCAGAACCGGGACTAGCGGGCTGGGGTACTTC.

This chain uses TRBV6-1 with TRBJ1-1; D is unresolved. V dropped 6 bases and J dropped 1 base, with 9 bases sitting between them. The CDR3 spans 13 residues. The germline CDR1 and CDR2 sequences are MNHNS and SASEGT. Written as DNA, the CDR3 is TGTGCCAGCAGGGCCTTAGCGAACACTGAAGCTTTCTTT. Its protein is CASRALANTEAFF.

V gene TRBV19 combines with J gene TRBJ2-5; D might be TRBD2 (5 bases). CDR1 LNHDA and CDR2 SQIVND come from the germline V gene (reference sequence). This CDR3 spans 13 amino acids. Trimming stripped 9 bases from V and 0 bases from J, with 11 bases between. The CDR3 nucleotides are TGTGCCAGCGCGAGGGCGTACCAAGAGACCCAGTACTTC. The encoded protein is CASARAYQETQYF.

J is TRBJ2-7 and V is TRBV28; TRBD1 matches 7 bases. CDR1 is MDHEN, CDR2 SYDVKM, per germline. This CDR3 is 16 amino acids long. The J segment lost 0 bases and the V segment lost 5 bases, leaving 10 bases of the junction unmatched. The CDR3 DNA reads as TGTGCCAGCAGTCCGAAGACAGGGTCGGGCTCCTACGAGCAGTACTTC. Translating it yields CASSPKTGSGSYEQYF.

The chain is built from TRBV29-1 and TRBJ1-1, with TRBD1 as a possible D gene (6 bases). Germline V gives CDR1 SQVTM, CDR2 ANQGSEA. This CDR3 contains 14 residues. Trimming stripped 5 bases from V and 4 bases from J, with 17 bases between. Here the CDR3 reads CSVYPGGALTEAFF. In DNA, the CDR3 is TGCAGCGTTTATCCGGGGGGGGCCCTCACTGAAGCTTTCTTT.

The chain joins TRBV2 to TRBJ2-5; D gene uncertain. This CDR3 contains 14 residues. The germline gives CDR1 SNHLY, CDR2 FYNNEI. V was trimmed by 7 bases and J by 0 bases, leaving 12 bases between them. The CDR3 protein is CASIGGEYQETQYF. As DNA, the CDR3 is TGTGCCAGCATAGGCGGCGAGTACCAAGAGACCCAGTACTTC.